These 25 T cell receptor beta chains were all obtained from the same sample, sequenced in a study of T cells after yellow fever vaccination. A single record per CDR3 protein comes from TCRdb applying MiXCR to the 5' RACE reads. The profile covers about 330,000 distinct CDR3 sequences, with roughly 7.5% appearing a single time and about 16% taken by the ten largest. The sample consisted of PBMCs, taken about 49 days after the first yellow fever vaccination. Receptors were obtained from a man in his late teens or twenties who received the YFV17D yellow fever vaccine.

V is TRBV12-3 or TRBV12-4 and J is TRBJ1-2; weak D call: TRBD1 (5 bases). CDR3 length: 13 residues. Trimming removed 0 bases at V and 5 bases at J, with 7 bases between. The CDR3 nucleotides are TGTGCCAGCAGTTTAGCCAGGGAGTATGGCTACACCTTC. This codes for CASSLAREYGYTF.

The chain combines TRBV20-1 with TRBJ2-5; 12 nucleotides agree with TRBD2. The V gene end was trimmed by 3 bases and the J gene end by 6 bases; junction bases not matched to a gene: 5. CDR3 size: 14 residues. Germline V gene sequence: CDR1 DFQATT, CDR2 SNEGSKA (reference sequence). The DNA of the CDR3 is TGCAGTGCTAGTCGGACTAGCGGGGATAAGACCCAGTACTTC. Its translation: CSASRTSGDKTQYF.

There are a few counts of this clonotype. The CDR3 nucleotides read TGTGCCAGCAGCCAAGTGCGGTTCGGTGAAGCTTTCTTT. This gives the protein CASSQVRFGEAFF. The chain links TRBV3-1 to TRBJ1-1; D call uncertain. Germline CDR1 LGHDT, CDR2 YNNKEL (reference sequence). Trimming took 1 base from V and 7 from J, leaving 10 bases between them. The length of the CDR3 is 13 residues. The complete variable domain, with remaining parts taken from reference TRBV3-1 and TRBJ1-1, reads DTAVSQTPKYLVTQMGNDKSIKCEQNLGHDTMYWYKQDSKKFLKIMFSYNNKELIINETVPNRFSPKSPDKAHLNLHINSLELGDSAVYFCASSQVRFGEAFFGQGTRLTVV.

The V gene is TRBV24-1, the J gene TRBJ2-3; D is tentatively TRBD1 or TRBD2 (5 bases each). V lost 4 bases to trimming and J lost 5 bases, with 21 bases between them. CDR1 is KGHDR, CDR2 SFDVKD, per germline. The CDR3 has 17 residues. This chain's CDR3 is CATSDSKVGTRGDTQYF. The CDR3 nucleotides read TGTGCCACCAGTGACTCCAAAGTCGGGACCCGCGGAGATACGCAGTATTTT.

This clonotype occurred a few times. The chain carries TRBV5-4 and TRBJ2-1, with a possible D match to TRBD2 (5 bases). Germline assignment: CDR1 SGHNT and CDR2 YYREEE (reference sequence). V dropped 4 bases and J dropped 6 bases, with 8 bases sitting between them. The CDR3 spans 12 residues. CDR3 coding DNA: TGTGCCAGCAGCGAGGGATTCAATGAGCAGTTCTTC. Translating it yields CASSEGFNEQFF.

This clonotype occurred many times. The rearrangement uses TRBV5-1 and TRBJ2-3; D might be TRBD2 (6 bases). Trimming removed 0 bases from V and 2 bases from J, with 13 bases in between. The CDR3 is 16 residues long. In germline, CDR1 is SGHRS, CDR2 YFSETQ. This CDR3 reads CASSLGGTRYTDTQYF. The CDR3 DNA reads as TGCGCCAGCAGCTTGGGCGGGACCCGATACACAGATACGCAGTATTTT.

The chain is built from TRBV19 and TRBJ1-2; D ambiguous. CDR3 length equals 13 residues. Trimming left V 1 base short and J 8 bases short, with 11 bases between. Per germline, CDR1 LNHDA and CDR2 SQIVND (reference sequence). For the CDR3, the DNA is TGTGCCAGTAGTATAGTCGCGACTATGGGCTACACCTTC. This encodes CASSIVATMGYTF. Full variable domain (missing parts from reference TRBV19 and TRBJ1-2): DGGITQSPKYLFRKEGQNVTLSCEQNLNHDAMYWYRQDPGQGLRLIYYSQIVNDFQKGDIAEGYSVSREKKESFPLTVTSAQKNPTAFYLCASSIVATMGYTFGSGTRLTVV.

The chain has TRBV6-2 or TRBV6-3 and TRBJ1-1, with 7 bases fitting TRBD1. This CDR3 region has 12 residues. The V gene's germline CDR1 is MNHEY and CDR2 SVGEGT. The V segment lost 6 bases and the J segment 8 bases; nucleotides outside the gene matches: 6. DNA of the CDR3: TGTGCCAGCAGCGCCGACAGGGCGGAAGCTTTCTTT. This sequence encodes CASSADRAEAFF.

This clonotype has only a few counts. This chain uses TRBV29-1 with TRBJ1-5; D call uncertain. Trimming took off 7 bases at V and 0 bases at J, with 10 bases between the two ends. The CDR3 has 13 residues. Per germline, CDR1 SQVTM and CDR2 ANQGSEA. The CDR3 reads CSAQWDSNQPQHF. In DNA form, the CDR3 reads TGCAGCGCCCAATGGGATAGCAATCAGCCCCAGCATTTT.

Ten or more counts support this clonotype. J is TRBJ1-1 and V is TRBV5-1; D might be TRBD1 (6 bases). This CDR3 is built from 16 residues. Germline-derived CDR1 and CDR2 are SGHRS and YFSETQ. Between the trimmed V and J ends, which lost 4 bases and 3 bases, there was a span of 19 bases. CDR3 sequence: CASSPGAGAVDTEAFF. In DNA, the CDR3 is TGCGCCAGCAGCCCCGGGGCGGGGGCTGTCGACACTGAAGCTTTCTTT.

This clonotype was detected only a few times. The CDR3 bases are TGCAGCGTCGAGAAAATAAGAACCTACGAGCAGTACTTC. It specifies CSVEKIRTYEQYF. The J gene is TRBJ2-7, the V gene TRBV29-1; D is ambiguous. This CDR3 has 13 amino acids. Between the trimmed V and J ends, which lost 6 bases and 2 bases, there was a span of 14 bases. From germline, CDR1 is SQVTM and CDR2 ANQGSEA.

This clonotype was seen only a few times. The chain joins TRBV5-1 to TRBJ2-3; the D gene is possibly TRBD2 (6 bases). The CDR3 loop spans 13 amino acids. Deletions cut 5 bases from V and 2 bases from J, with 9 bases between. Germline V gene data show CDR1 as SGHRS and CDR2 as YFSETQ. Here the CDR3 DNA reads TGCGCCAGCAGGGGGACTGCCACAGATACGCAGTATTTT. Translation gives CASRGTATDTQYF.

The chain couples TRBV3-1 to TRBJ2-3, with D perhaps TRBD1 or TRBD2 (5 bases each). Germline CDR1 and CDR2: LGHDT and YNNKEL (reference sequence). The CDR3 extends over 13 amino acids. V lost 5 bases and J 8 bases, leaving 14 bases between the germline ends. This CDR3 reads CASSARDRGTQYF. DNA of the CDR3: TGTGCCAGCAGCGCAAGGGACCGCGGTACGCAGTATTTT.

The rearrangement links TRBV14 to TRBJ2-7; a possible D gene is TRBD2 (7 bases). Germline CDR1 SGHDN, CDR2 FVKESK. The V and J ends lost 8 bases and 2 bases respectively, with 19 bases between them. The CDR3 runs to 15 residues. Here the CDR3 DNA reads TGTGCCAGCCAATCGAGGGGGGGGGCCCCCTACGAGCAGTACGTC. It is translated as CASQSRGGAPYEQYV.

The chain links TRBV7-9 to TRBJ2-5, with D unresolved. V gave up 1 base and J gave up 9 bases, with 15 bases separating them. The CDR3 covers 14 residues. Germline CDR1 and CDR2: SEHNR and FQNEAQ (reference sequence). DNA of the CDR3: TGTGCCAGCAGCTTAGGTGGGCCGAACGAGGCCCAGTACTTC. Encoded protein: CASSLGGPNEAQYF.

The chain joins TRBV5-4 to TRBJ2-2; the match to TRBD1 covers 7 bases. J was trimmed by 2 bases and V by 3 bases; bases with no gene match: 13. The CDR3 loop spans 18 amino acids. Germline V gene data show CDR1 as SGHNT and CDR2 as YYREEE (reference sequence). CDR3 bases: TGTGCCAGCAGCTCGAAACTCGGGACAGACATCAACACCGGGGAGCTGTTTTTT. It specifies CASSSKLGTDINTGELFF.

This clonotype was counted between two and nine times. The chain couples TRBV23-1 to TRBJ2-3, with D maybe TRBD2 (6 bases). TRBV23-1 is given ORF status, its function remaining uncertain. Trimming took 0 bases from V and 0 from J, leaving 16 bases between them. This CDR3 has 18 residues. CDR3 nucleotide sequence: TGCGCCAGCAGTCAATCCCTGCCGAGGGGACTTAGCACAGATACGCAGTATTTT. Amino acids: CASSQSLPRGLSTDTQYF.

The table lists this clonotype with a few counts. V gene TRBV4-2 combines with J gene TRBJ1-1; 9 positions agree with TRBD1. V shed 6 bases and J 3 bases; nucleotides not matched to a gene: 8. The CDR3 is made up of 15 amino acids. Germline V lookup: CDR1 LGHNA, CDR2 YNFKEQ. This CDR3 is CASRSLRDRDTEAFF. The CDR3 DNA reads as TGTGCCAGCAGATCACTCCGGGACAGGGACACTGAAGCTTTCTTT.

The chain carries TRBV9 and TRBJ2-3, with 7 bases fitting TRBD2. CDR1 and CDR2 (germline): SGDLS, YYNGEE. The CDR3 is 14 residues long. The trim removed 6 bases at V and 2 bases at J, leaving 6 bases unmatched. This CDR3 reads CASTGGKFTDTQYF. The CDR3 DNA reads as TGTGCCAGCACGGGGGGTAAATTCACAGATACGCAGTATTTT. The whole variable domain, filled in from reference TRBV9 and TRBJ2-3, reads DSGVTQTPKHLITATGQRVTLRCSPRSGDLSVYWYQQSLDQGLQFLIQYYNGEERAKGNILERFSAQQFPDLHSELNLSSLELGDSALYFCASTGGKFTDTQYFGPGTRLTVL.

This clonotype turned up a few times. V is TRBV4-2 and J is TRBJ2-1, with 12 bases fitting TRBD2. The CDR3 contains 15 residues. Germline V gene sequence: CDR1 LGHNA, CDR2 YNFKEQ. V was clipped by 2 bases and J by 5 bases; unmatched bases: 1. CDR3 residues: CASSQLAGGDNEQFF. The CDR3 coding sequence is TGTGCCAGCAGCCAACTAGCGGGGGGGGACAATGAGCAGTTCTTC.

This chain joins TRBV5-1 and TRBJ1-1; D unclear. The CDR3 totals 13 residues. Trimming removed 5 bases at V and 4 bases at J, with 12 bases between. CDR1 is SGHRS and CDR2 is YFSETQ in the germline V gene. DNA of the CDR3: TGCGCCAGCAGTCTCAACTCGGGCACTGAAGCTTTCTTT. Protein product: CASSLNSGTEAFF.

The chain has TRBV10-3 and TRBJ2-4; TRBD1 is a possible D gene (6 bases). Germline-derived CDR1 and CDR2 are ENHRY and SYGVKD. V lost 1 base and J lost 5, with 15 bases in between. The CDR3 covers 16 residues. The CDR3: CAISEWGDRPQNIQYF. CDR3 nucleotides: TGTGCCATCAGTGAGTGGGGAGACAGGCCCCAAAACATTCAGTACTTC.

This clonotype was found a few times. V gene TRBV20-1 combines with J gene TRBJ2-4; D possibly corresponds to TRBD2 (7 bases). The CDR3 length is 14 residues. Germline-derived CDR1 and CDR2 are DFQATT and SNEGSKA (reference sequence). V gave up 6 bases and J gave up 6 bases, with 18 bases separating them. The CDR3 loop is CSAPRGGGRNIQYF. DNA for the CDR3: TGCAGTGCGCCTAGGGGGGGGGGCAGAAACATTCAGTACTTC.

This clonotype has just a few counts. The rearrangement links TRBV7-2 to TRBJ2-3, with D perhaps given as TRBD1 or TRBD2 (6 bases each). Germline V CDR1 and CDR2: SGHTA, FQGNSA. V was pared by 5 bases and J by 2 bases, with 14 bases between. This CDR3 comprises 15 residues. DNA for the CDR3: TGTGCCAGCAGCCGGAGGGGACACATCACAGATACGCAGTATTTT. It specifies CASSRRGHITDTQYF.

This chain joins TRBV28 and TRBJ2-3; 14 bases fit TRBD2. The ends lost 6 bases at V and 0 bases at J; junction bases unmatched: 8. Germline lookup yields CDR1 MDHEN and CDR2 SYDVKM. CDR3 length: 18 amino acids. CDR3 DNA: TGTGCCAGCAGGGGGGGGACTAGCGGGGGCCCTAGCACAGATACGCAGTATTTT. Translated, it gives CASRGGTSGGPSTDTQYF.